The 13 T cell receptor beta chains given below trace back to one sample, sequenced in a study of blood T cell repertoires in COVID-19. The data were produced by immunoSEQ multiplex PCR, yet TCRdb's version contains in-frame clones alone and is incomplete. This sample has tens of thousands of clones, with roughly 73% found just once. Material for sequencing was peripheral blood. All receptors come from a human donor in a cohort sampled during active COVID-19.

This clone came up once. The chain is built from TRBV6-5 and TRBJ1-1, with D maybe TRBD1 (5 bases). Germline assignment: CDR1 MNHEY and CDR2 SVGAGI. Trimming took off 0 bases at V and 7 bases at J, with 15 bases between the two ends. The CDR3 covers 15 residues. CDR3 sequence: CASSYSAGTPNEAFF. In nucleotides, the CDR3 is TGTGCCAGCAGTTACTCCGCCGGGACTCCAAATGAAGCTTTCTTT.

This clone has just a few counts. The CDR3 DNA is TGTGCCAGCAGTTACTTTGGCACGAACACCGGGGAGCTGTTTTTT. As protein: CASSYFGTNTGELFF. V usage is TRBV6-5 and J usage is TRBJ2-2; no reliable D call. The CDR3 totals 15 residues. CDR1 is MNHEY and CDR2 is SVGAGI in the germline V gene. V was pared by 1 base and J by 0 bases, with 6 bases between.

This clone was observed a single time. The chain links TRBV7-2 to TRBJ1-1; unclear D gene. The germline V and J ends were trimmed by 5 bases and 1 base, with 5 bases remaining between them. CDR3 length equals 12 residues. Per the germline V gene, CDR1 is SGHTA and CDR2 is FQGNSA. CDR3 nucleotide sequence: TGTGCCAGCAGCCCCTGGAACACTGAAGCTTTCTTT. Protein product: CASSPWNTEAFF.

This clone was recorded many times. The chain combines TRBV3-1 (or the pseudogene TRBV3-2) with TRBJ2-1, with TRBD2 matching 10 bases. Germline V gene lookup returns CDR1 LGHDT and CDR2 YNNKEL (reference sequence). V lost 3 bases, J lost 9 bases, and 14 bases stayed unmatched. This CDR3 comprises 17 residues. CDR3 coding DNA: TGTGCCAGCAGCCAGGTTTCCCGGAGCGGGAGGGCCAGTGAGCAGTTCTTC. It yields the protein CASSQVSRSGRASEQFF.

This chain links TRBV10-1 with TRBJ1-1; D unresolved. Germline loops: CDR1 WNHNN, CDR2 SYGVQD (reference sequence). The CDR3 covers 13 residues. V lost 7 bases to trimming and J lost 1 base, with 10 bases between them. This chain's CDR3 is CASKALGNTEAFF. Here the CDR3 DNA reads TGCGCCAGCAAAGCCCTCGGGAACACTGAAGCTTTCTTT.

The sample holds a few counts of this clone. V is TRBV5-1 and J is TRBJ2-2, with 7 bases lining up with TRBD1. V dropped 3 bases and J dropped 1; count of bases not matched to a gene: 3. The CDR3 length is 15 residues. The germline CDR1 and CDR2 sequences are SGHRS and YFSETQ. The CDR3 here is CASSWRQGNTGELFF. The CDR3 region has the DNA TGCGCCAGCAGCTGGAGACAGGGGAACACCGGGGAGCTGTTTTTT.

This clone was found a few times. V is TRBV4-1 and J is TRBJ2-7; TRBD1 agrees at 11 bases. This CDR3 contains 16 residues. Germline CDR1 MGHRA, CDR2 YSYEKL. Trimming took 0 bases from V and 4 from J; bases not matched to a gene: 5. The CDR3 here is CASSQDGDRGAYEQYF. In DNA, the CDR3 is TGCGCCAGCAGCCAAGATGGGGACAGGGGGGCGTACGAGCAGTACTTC.

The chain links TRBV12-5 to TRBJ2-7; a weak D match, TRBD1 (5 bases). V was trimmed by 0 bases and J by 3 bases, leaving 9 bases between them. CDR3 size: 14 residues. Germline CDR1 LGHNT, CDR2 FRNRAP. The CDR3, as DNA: TGTGCTAGTGGTTTGGTGGCAGGGATCTACGAGCAGTACTTC. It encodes CASGLVAGIYEQYF.

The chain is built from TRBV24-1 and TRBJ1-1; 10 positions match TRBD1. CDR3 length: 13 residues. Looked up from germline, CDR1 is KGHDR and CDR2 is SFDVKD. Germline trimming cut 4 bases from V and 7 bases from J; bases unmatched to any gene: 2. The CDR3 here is CATSEGDRGEAFF. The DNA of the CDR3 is TGTGCCACCAGTGAGGGGGACAGGGGTGAAGCTTTCTTT.

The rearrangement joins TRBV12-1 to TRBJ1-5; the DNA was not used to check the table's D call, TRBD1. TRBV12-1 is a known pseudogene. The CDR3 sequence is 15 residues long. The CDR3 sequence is CASSARRDTYQPQHF. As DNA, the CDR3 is TGTGCCAGCAGCGCCCGACGGGACACCTATCAGCCCCAGCATTTT.

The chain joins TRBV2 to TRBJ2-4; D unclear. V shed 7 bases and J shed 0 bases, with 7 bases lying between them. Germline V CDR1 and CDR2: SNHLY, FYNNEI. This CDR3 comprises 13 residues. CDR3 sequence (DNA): TGTGCCAGCACCGTACTAGCCAAAAACATTCAGTACTTC. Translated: CASTVLAKNIQYF.

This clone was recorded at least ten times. CDR3 nucleotides: TGTGCCAGCAGCCAAGAGGTGGGGACAGGGAATTCACCCCTCCACTTT. Encoded protein: CASSQEVGTGNSPLHF. This chain connects TRBV4-2 to TRBJ1-6, with 9 bases that match TRBD1. The junction had 4 bases not matched to a gene; V was cut back by 0 bases and J by 7 bases. The length of the CDR3 is 16 residues. The germline V gene encodes CDR1 LGHNA and CDR2 YNFKEQ.

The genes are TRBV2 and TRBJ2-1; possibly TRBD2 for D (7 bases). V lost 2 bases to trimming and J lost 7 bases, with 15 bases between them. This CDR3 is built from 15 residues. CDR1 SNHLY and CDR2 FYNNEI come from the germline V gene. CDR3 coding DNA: TGTGCCAGCAGTGAATGGAGGGGGGAGGGGAATGAGCAGTTCTTC. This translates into CASSEWRGEGNEQFF.